Listed here is a single T cell receptor beta chain. This clonotype was observed many times. Which antigen it targets is not known. No qualities accompany the bases; no much larger clone lies one base away. This entry is derived from a study of response to subunit inactivated influenza vaccine (dated by TCRdb to 2017 to 2018). At the level of the whole study: The study used deep quantitative T cell receptor repertoire profiling to track responses to a trivalent subunit inactivated influenza vaccine.

The germline V gene encodes CDR1 MGHRA and CDR2 YSYEKL. From the cysteine through the phenylalanine, the CDR3 covers 15 amino acids. The only DNA kept is the CDR3, 45 bases in frame from the first base. From V the trimming removes 2 bases and from J it removes 7 bases, while the gene matches leave 7 bases of the junction unaccounted for. General study outcomes and caveats: The authors proposed that each seasonal influenza vaccination may bring in only a limited number of new T cells.

Libraries were constructed by RT-PCR. Sequencing instrument: Illumina HiSeq 2500. TCRdb itself trimmed the public reads at Q25 with fastp, ran MiXCR and retained productive beta chains. Each entry merges the rows of one CDR3 protein and shows their most common DNA and genes. For this sample the table gives approximately 170,000 distinct CDR3 sequences, of which 13% to 15% were detected only once. The biggest ten clones account for 26% of the sample. The rearrangement joined TRBV4-1 to TRBJ2-2, and TRBD1 aligns with 7 junction nucleotides. Sequenced here: CD8+ T cells sorted from PBMCs, sampled more than 4 days after vaccination. The clonotype was recovered from a man between 50 and 59 years old who received an inactivated influenza vaccine. Donor details come from another sample of the same person, matched by shared clones. The DNA sequence is as follows: TGCGCCAGCAGCCAATACAGGGGAGATGGCGGGGAGCTGTTTTTT. It specifies CASSQYRGDGGELFF.